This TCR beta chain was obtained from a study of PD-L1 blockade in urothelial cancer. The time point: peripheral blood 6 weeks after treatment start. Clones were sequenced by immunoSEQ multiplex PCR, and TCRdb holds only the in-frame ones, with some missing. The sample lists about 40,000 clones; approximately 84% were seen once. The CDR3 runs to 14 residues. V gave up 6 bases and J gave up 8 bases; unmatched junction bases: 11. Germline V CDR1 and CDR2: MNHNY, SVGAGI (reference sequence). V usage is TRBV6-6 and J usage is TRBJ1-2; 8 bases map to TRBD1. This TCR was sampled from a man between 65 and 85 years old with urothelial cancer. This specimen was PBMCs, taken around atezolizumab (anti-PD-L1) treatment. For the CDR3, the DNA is TGTGCCAGCAGGGGCCGGACAGGGTCGGACGGCTACACCTTC. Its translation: CASRGRTGSDGYTF.